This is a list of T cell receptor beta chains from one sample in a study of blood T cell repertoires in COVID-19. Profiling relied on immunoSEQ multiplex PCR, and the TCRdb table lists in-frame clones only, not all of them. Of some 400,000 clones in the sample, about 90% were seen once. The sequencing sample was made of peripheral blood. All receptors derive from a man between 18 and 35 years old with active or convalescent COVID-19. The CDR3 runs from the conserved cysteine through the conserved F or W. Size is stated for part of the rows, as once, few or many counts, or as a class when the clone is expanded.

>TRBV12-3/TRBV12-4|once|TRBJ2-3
CASSLVVRDTQYF
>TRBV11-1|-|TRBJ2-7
CASSPRDRVYEQYF
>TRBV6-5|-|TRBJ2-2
CASSRTRGGPGELFF
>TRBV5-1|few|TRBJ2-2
CASSYTTGELFF
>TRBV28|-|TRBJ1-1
CASSLVGSRGAFF
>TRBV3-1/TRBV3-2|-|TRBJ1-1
CASSPTENTEAFF
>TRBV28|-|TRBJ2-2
CASSIPRSLYTGELFF
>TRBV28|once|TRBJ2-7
CASSSPTRGQGQPASSYEQYF
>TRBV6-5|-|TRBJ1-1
CASRTDRRETTEAFF
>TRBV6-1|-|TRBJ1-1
CASSEIEDTEAFF
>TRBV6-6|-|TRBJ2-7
CASSYSRASDSYEQYF
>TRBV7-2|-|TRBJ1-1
CASSQVSGNTEAFF
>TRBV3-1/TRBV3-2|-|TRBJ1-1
CASSQDPTGGANTEAFF
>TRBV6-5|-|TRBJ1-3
CASSYRAQEGNTIYF
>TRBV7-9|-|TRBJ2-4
CASSLLAGEGNIQYF
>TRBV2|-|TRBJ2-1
CASSDGFPGGPPYNEQFF
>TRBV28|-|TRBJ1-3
CASSAWPYKDSGNTIYF
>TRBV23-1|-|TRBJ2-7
CASTGLEESEQYF
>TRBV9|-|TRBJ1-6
CASSVDPGGASRSPLHF
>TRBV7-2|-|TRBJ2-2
CASSSRTGSLLKLFF
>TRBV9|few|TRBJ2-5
CASSVVSGGQEQETQYF
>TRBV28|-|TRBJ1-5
CASSSTGGYQPQHF
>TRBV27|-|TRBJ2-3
CASRFGRGDTQYF
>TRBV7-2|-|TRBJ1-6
CASSSPGQYNSPLHF
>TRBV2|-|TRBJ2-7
CASRGLGAHEQYF
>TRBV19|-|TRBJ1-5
CASSLRNRGPNQPQHF
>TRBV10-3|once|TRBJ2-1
CAISESETSGGVQFF
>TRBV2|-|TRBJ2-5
CASSESRRGGIYQETQYF
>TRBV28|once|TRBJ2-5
CASRRGGETQYF
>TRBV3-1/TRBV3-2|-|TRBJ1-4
CASRGTGGEKLFF
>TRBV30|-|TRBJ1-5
CAWSVGVGPQHF
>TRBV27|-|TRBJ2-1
CASSFWPTGLAGVDEQFF
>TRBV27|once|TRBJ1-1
CASTPGQGFPNTEAFF
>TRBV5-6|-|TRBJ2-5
CASSLGGATQYF
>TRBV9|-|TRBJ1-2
CASSAQGKTNYGYTF
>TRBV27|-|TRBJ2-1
CASSPAGHSYNEQFF
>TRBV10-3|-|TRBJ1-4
CAISESTGLVEKLFF
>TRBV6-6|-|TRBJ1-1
CASRLRGTSEAFF
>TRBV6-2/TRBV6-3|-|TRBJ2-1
CASSTVAGVNEQFF
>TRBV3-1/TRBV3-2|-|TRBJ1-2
CASSRDRNYGYTF
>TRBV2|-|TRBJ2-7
CASRVAGKASF
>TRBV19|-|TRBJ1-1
CASSPTGLGPSNTEAFF
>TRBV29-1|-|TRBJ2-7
CSADRGGHEQYF
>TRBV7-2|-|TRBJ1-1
CASSPTGARTMNTEAFF
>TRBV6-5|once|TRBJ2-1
CASTGLAGYNEQFF
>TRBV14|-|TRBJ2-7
CASSQAPPYEQYF
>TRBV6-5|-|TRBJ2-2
CASSRGGFGTGELFF
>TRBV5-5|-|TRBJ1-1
CASSLARGGTEAFF
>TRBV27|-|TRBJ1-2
CASSLSYETPYGYTF
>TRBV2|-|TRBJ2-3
CASSEGTGYTDTQYF
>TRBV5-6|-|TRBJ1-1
CASSLLRGGNTEAFF
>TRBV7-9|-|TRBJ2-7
CASTSPSSYEQYF
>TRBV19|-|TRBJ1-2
CASIPGTRGTSYGYTF
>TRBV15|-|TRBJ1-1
CATSRDLSGTGNGGRLAFF
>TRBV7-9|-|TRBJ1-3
CASSFTGAGNTIYF